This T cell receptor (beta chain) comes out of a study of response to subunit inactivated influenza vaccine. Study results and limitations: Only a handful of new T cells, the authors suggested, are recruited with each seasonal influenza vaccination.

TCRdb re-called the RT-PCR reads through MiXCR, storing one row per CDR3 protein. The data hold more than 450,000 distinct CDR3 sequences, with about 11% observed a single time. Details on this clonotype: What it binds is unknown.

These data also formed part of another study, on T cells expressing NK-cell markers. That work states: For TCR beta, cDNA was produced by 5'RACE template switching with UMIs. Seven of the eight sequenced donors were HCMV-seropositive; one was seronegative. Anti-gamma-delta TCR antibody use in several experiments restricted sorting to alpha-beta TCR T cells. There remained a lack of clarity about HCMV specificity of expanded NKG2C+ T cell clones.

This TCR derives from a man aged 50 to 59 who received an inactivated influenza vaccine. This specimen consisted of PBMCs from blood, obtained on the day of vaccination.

The CDR3 loop is CASSLPASGYNEQFF. CDR3 DNA sequence: TGTGCCAGCAGCTTGCCGGCTAGCGGGTACAATGAGCAGTTCTTC. The chain joins TRBV5-5 to TRBJ2-1; 8 positions agree with TRBD2. There are 15 residues in the CDR3. With 1 base clipped from V and 4 bases from J, the junction kept 4 bases outside the gene matches. Germline values: CDR1 SGHKS, CDR2 YYEKEE (reference sequence).